Reported below is one T cell receptor (beta chain). The sample belongs to a study of beta chain features in type 1 diabetes. Expressed TCRB transcripts were sequenced because the entire RNA isolate underwent reverse transcription. TCRdb's table, derived via immunoSEQ multiplex PCR, lists solely in-frame clones and lacks some. This sample has a few hundred thousand clones; 12% to 15% occur once, and the top ten carry more than 6.5%. Sequencing was performed on central memory CD4+ T cells from blood. The receptor's source is a man aged 25-45 years in good health.

CDR3 protein: CASSSAASGRRNEQFF. The CDR3 DNA follows: TGTGCCAGCAGCTCGGCGGCTAGCGGGAGGAGGAATGAGCAGTTCTTC. The chain uses TRBV5-4 and TRBJ2-1; 11 nucleotides agree with TRBD2. This CDR3 spans 16 amino acids. Losses at the gene ends were 3 bases for V and 7 bases for J; bases not matched to a gene: 9. Germline V CDR1 and CDR2: SGHNT, YYREEE (reference sequence).